The rows below give T cell receptor beta chains drawn from one sample of a study of T cells in Graves' hyperthyroidism and ophthalmopathy. TCRdb itself ran the multiplex PCR reads through MiXCR, one entry per CDR3 protein. This sample has hundreds of thousands of distinct CDR3 sequences, with about 35% found just once. Specimen: blood. These receptor sequences come from a woman aged 40 to 50 with Graves' hyperthyroidism. CDR3s include the opening cysteine and the closing phenylalanine or tryptophan. A D gene is named only where the DNA matches it firmly. Clone size is shown for a subset of rows, as once, few, many or a class of expanded clone.

. | TRBJ2-1 | 16 | TRBV7-9 | TRBD2 | TGTGCCAGCAGCTTAGATGGGGGACTAGTCGGTAATGAGCAGTTCTTC | CASSLDGGLVGNEQFF
. | TRBJ1-1 | 14 | TRBV2 | . | TGTGCCAGCAAGACAACGGCTATAGGCACTGAAGCTTTCTTT | CASKTTAIGTEAFF
few | TRBJ2-5 | 14 | TRBV10-3 | TRBD2 | TGTGCCAGCAGGGACCCTAGCGGGACAGAGACCCAGTACTTC | CASRDPSGTETQYF
. | TRBJ2-5 | 16 | TRBV9 | TRBD2 | TGTGCCAGCAGCGTAGCTTCTAGCGGGGGGGAAGAGACCCAGTACTTC | CASSVASSGGEETQYF
. | TRBJ2-7 | 12 | TRBV6-1 | . | TGTGCCAGCGGGCAGGGAAACTACGAGCAGTACTTC | CASGQGNYEQYF
. | TRBJ1-2 | 14 | TRBV5-5 | TRBD1 | TGTGCCAGCAGCACGTGGACAGGGGGCGATGGCTACACCTTC | CASSTWTGGDGYTF
. | TRBJ1-5 | 15 | TRBV6-6 | . | TGTGCCAGCAAACCGTCAGGAGGATACAATCAGCCCCAGCATTTT | CASKPSGGYNQPQHF
many | TRBJ2-5 | 13 | TRBV7-9 | . | TGTGCCAGCAGTCCGCCGGGACAAGAGACCCAGTACTTC | CASSPPGQETQYF
. | TRBJ2-5 | 14 | TRBV6-5 | . | TGTGCCATCAGTTACTCGGACTACCAAGAGACCCAGTACTTC | CAISYSDYQETQYF
many | TRBJ2-7 | 13 | TRBV24-1 | . | TGTGCCACCAGTGACGTCTCCTATAAGGGGCAGTACTTC | CATSDVSYKGQYF
many | TRBJ1-4 | 14 | TRBV13 | . | TGTGCCAGCAGCTCCACCACGGGGCGCGAAAAACTGTTTTTT | CASSSTTGREKLFF
. | TRBJ2-2 | 15 | TRBV9 | . | TGTGCCAGCAGCCAAGAGGAGGGGTACACCGGGGAGCTGTTTTTT | CASSQEEGYTGELFF
many | TRBJ1-2 | 15 | TRBV24-1 | . | TGTGCCACCAGTGATTCGAGTGGGAGCGGAGGGAGCTACACCTTC | CATSDSSGSGGSYTF
few | TRBJ2-5 | 14 | TRBV24-1 | TRBD1 | TGTGCCACCAGTGGACAGGGATACCAAGAGACCCAGTACTTC | CATSGQGYQETQYF
. | TRBJ1-5 | 16 | TRBV28 | . | TGTGCCAGCATAAACCCAGACAGGAGTAGGGATCAGCCCCAGCATTTT | CASINPDRSRDQPQHF
few | TRBJ2-2 | 15 | TRBV18 | TRBD1 | TGTGCCAGCTCACCCCAGGGGGCGAACACCGGGGAGCTGTTTTTT | CASSPQGANTGELFF
many | TRBJ1-1 | 12 | TRBV29-1 | . | TGCAGCGTTGAAGGAGGGAGAACTGAAGCTTTCTTT | CSVEGGRTEAFF
many | TRBJ2-5 | 13 | TRBV29-1 | TRBD1 | TGCAGCGTGACGGGACAGGGGCAAGAGACCCAGTACTTC | CSVTGQGQETQYF
. | TRBJ2-5 | 14 | TRBV20-1 | TRBD2 | TGCAGTGCCAGCAGCCAAGAGCGGGGGGACTCCCAGTACTTC | CSASSQERGDSQYF
few | TRBJ2-3 | 14 | TRBV4-1 | . | TGCGCCAGCAGCCAAGCTTCGGACACCGATACGCAGTATTTT | CASSQASDTDTQYF
few | TRBJ1-2 | 13 | TRBV12-3/TRBV12-4 | TRBD1 | TGTGCCAGCAGCAACGGACAGGGAAGGGGCTACACCTTC | CASSNGQGRGYTF
few | TRBJ1-5 | 16 | TRBV7-2 | . | TGTGCCAGCAGCCCGGGGGTATTATATAGCAATCAGCCCCAGCATTTT | CASSPGVLYSNQPQHF
once | TRBJ2-5 | 13 | TRBV20-1 | . | TGCAGTGCTATGGGGCTAATGGGGCAGGCCCAGTACTTC | CSAMGLMGQAQYF
many | TRBJ1-2 | 16 | TRBV19 | TRBD1 | TGTGCCACCGATGCCCCTGGGACAGGGGGAATGGGTGGCTACACCTTC | CATDAPGTGGMGGYTF
few | TRBJ2-5 | 16 | TRBV4-3 | . | TGCGCCAGCAGCGCAGTGGAGGATCTCCGTAGAGAGACCCAGTACTTC | CASSAVEDLRRETQYF
. | TRBJ2-2 | 14 | TRBV7-2 | TRBD2 | TGTGCCAGCAGCTTAGGGGGGGGGGCCGGGGAGCTGTTTTTT | CASSLGGGAGELFF
. | TRBJ2-1 | 16 | TRBV11-2 | TRBD2 | TGTGCCAGCAGCTTAGTATGGCGGGAGATCGACAATGAGCAGTTCTTC | CASSLVWREIDNEQFF
many | TRBJ1-1 | 14 | TRBV20-1 | . | TGCAGTGCTAGAGATTACGACAGGAACACTGAAGCTTTCTTT | CSARDYDRNTEAFF
. | TRBJ1-2 | 15 | TRBV9 | TRBD1 | TGTGCCAGCAGCTCAAGGGTACAGGGGCTCTATGGCTACACCTTC | CASSSRVQGLYGYTF
. | TRBJ1-2 | 14 | TRBV24-1 | . | TGTGCCACCAGTGGAGGAGGAGAAACCTATGGCTACACCTTC | CATSGGGETYGYTF
many | TRBJ1-3 | 16 | TRBV7-6 | . | TGTGCCAGCAGCTTAGCGTATAAGGGAAATGGAAACACCATATATTTT | CASSLAYKGNGNTIYF
. | TRBJ1-2 | 12 | TRBV29-1 | . | TGCAGCTCCCCGGTAGGTCGTGGAGGCTACACCTTC | CSSPVGRGGYTF
many | TRBJ1-1 | 15 | TRBV7-2 | TRBD1 | TGTGCCAGCAGCCCATTGGGACAGGGGAACACTGAAGCTTTCTTT | CASSPLGQGNTEAFF
. | TRBJ1-1 | 13 | TRBV20-1 | . | TGCAGTGCTAGACAGGGGATGAACACTGAAGCTTTCTTT | CSARQGMNTEAFF
. | TRBJ1-1 | 10 | TRBV7-9 | . | TGTGCCAGCAGCTTTTACGAGACAGAGTTT | CASSFYETEF
few | TRBJ1-2 | 15 | TRBV11-2 | . | TGTGCCAGCATCACCCCGGGAGGGGTATTCGATGGCTACACCTTC | CASITPGGVFDGYTF
. | TRBJ1-2 | 15 | TRBV6-1 | TRBD1 | TGTGCCAGCAGCGCAAGACAGGGCTGGGACTATGGCTACACCTTC | CASSARQGWDYGYTF
many | TRBJ1-5 | 16 | TRBV10-3 | . | TGTGCCATCAGTGAATCGGCAGGGGATAGCAATCAGCCCCAGCATTTT | CAISESAGDSNQPQHF
. | TRBJ2-2 | 16 | TRBV7-7 | TRBD1 | TGTGCTAGCAGCACCGGACAGGGGGCGACCGGCGGGGAGCTGTTTTTT | CASSTGQGATGGELFF
. | TRBJ2-1 | 16 | TRBV19 | . | TGTGCCAGTAGTGCCCAGAGCGGCCCCAACGGAAATGAGCAGTTCTTC | CASSAQSGPNGNEQFF
. | TRBJ1-1 | 14 | TRBV2 | TRBD1 | TGTGCCAGCGGACAGGGTTTTATGAACACTGAAGCTTTCTTT | CASGQGFMNTEAFF
many | TRBJ2-2 | 15 | TRBV15 | . | TGTGCCACCAGCAGGGGGGACATCACGGTCGGGGAGCTGTTTTTT | CATSRGDITVGELFF
. | TRBJ2-3 | 15 | TRBV25-1 | . | TGTGCCAGCAGTGAAACCCATTTTAGCACAGATACGCAGTATTTT | CASSETHFSTDTQYF